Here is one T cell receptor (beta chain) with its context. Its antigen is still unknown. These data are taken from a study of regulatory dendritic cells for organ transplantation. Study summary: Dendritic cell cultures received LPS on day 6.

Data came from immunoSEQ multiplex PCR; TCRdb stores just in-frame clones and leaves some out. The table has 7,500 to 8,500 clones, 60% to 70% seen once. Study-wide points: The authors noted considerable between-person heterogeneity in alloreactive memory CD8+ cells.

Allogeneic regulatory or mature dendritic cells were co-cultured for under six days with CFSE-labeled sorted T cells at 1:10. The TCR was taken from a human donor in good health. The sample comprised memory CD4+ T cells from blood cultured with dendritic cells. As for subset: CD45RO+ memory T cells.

The CDR3 nucleotides are TGTGCCATCAGTGAGCGAGAAAGTAGCAATCAGCCCCAGCATTTT. It specifies CAISERESSNQPQHF. The chain carries TRBV10-3 and TRBJ1-5; D unclear. Per germline, CDR1 ENHRY and CDR2 SYGVKD. Between the trimmed V and J ends, which lost 2 bases and 0 bases, there was a span of 8 bases. The CDR3 totals 15 residues.